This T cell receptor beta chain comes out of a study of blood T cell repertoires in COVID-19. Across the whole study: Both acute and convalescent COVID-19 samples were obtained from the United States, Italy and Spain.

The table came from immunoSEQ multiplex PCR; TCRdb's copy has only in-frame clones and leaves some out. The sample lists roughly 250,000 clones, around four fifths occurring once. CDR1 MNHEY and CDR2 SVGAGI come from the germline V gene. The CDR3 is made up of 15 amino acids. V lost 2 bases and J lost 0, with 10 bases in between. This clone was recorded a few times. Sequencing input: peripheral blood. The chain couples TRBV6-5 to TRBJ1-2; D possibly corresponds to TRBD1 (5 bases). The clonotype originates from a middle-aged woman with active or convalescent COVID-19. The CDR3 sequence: CASSYQGGTNYGYTF. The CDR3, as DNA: TGTGCCAGCAGTTACCAGGGAGGAACTAACTATGGCTACACCTTC.